This T cell receptor (beta chain) was retrieved from a study of T cell responses to AZD1222 COVID-19 vaccine. The germline V gene encodes CDR1 MDHEN and CDR2 SYDVKM. The V segment lost 8 bases and the J segment 7 bases; nucleotides outside the gene matches: 12. This CDR3 has 14 amino acids. Assay used: immunoSEQ multiplex PCR; TCRdb lists only in-frame clones, some missing. The sample comprises about 270,000 clones, 90% to 95% of which are singletons, and 0.55% rests with the top ten. General study results and limits: White British people made up most donors, females outnumbered males, and clonal diversity was possibly underestimated. Unmutated variant regions are reportedly the target of nearly half of TCRs that are spike-specific.

Comment on this clone: Antigen unknown.

Recipients boosted at about 4 weeks or about 12 weeks are pooled. This TCR was recovered from an adult who received the AZD1222 COVID-19 vaccine. The rearrangement joins TRBV28 to TRBJ2-3; 7 bases line up with TRBD1. The sample consisted of peripheral blood, taken 28 days after the second AZD1222 dose. The CDR3 coding sequence is TGTGCCAGCTACGATATCCCAGGGGGTAATACGCAGTATTTT. Its protein is CASYDIPGGNTQYF.